The rows below give T cell receptor beta chains drawn from one sample of a study of blood T cells in healthy people across ages. A single record per CDR3 protein comes from TCRdb applying MiXCR to the 5' RACE reads. The data show 1.5 million to 2 million distinct CDR3 sequences, around 40% seen once. Input material: blood. These receptors originate from a human donor in good health. Both conserved end residues are part of each CDR3. D genes are given only for firm matches. Clone size is not always given. Where it is, it says once, few, many or a class for expanded clones.

d_call: NA; j_call: TRBJ1-2; clone_size: NA; v_call: TRBV5-4; cdr3_aa: CASSLTLQGPLGYTF; cdr3_nt: TGTGCCAGCAGCCTGACGCTACAGGGCCCTTTGGGCTACACCTTC
d_call: NA; j_call: TRBJ2-3; clone_size: NA; v_call: TRBV5-1; cdr3_aa: CASSATTPGADTQYF; cdr3_nt: TGCGCCAGCAGCGCGACTACTCCAGGGGCAGATACGCAGTATTTT
d_call: NA; j_call: TRBJ2-2; clone_size: NA; v_call: TRBV11-2; cdr3_aa: CASSLRGPGTGELFF; cdr3_nt: TGTGCCAGCAGCTTACGGGGGCCGGGGACCGGGGAGCTGTTTTTT
d_call: TRBD2; j_call: TRBJ2-1; clone_size: NA; v_call: TRBV7-6; cdr3_aa: CASSLNPPRLAGGQGSYNEQFF; cdr3_nt: TGTGCCAGCAGCTTAAACCCTCCCAGGCTAGCGGGGGGCCAAGGATCCTACAATGAGCAGTTCTTC
d_call: NA; j_call: TRBJ2-1; clone_size: NA; v_call: TRBV21-1; cdr3_aa: CASSNPKSPVSPEQFF; cdr3_nt: TGTGCCAGCAGCAACCCAAAATCCCCCGTTTCCCCTGAGCAGTTCTTC
d_call: TRBD2; j_call: TRBJ2-6; clone_size: NA; v_call: TRBV6-2/TRBV6-3; cdr3_aa: CASSYWDYQSSGANVLTF; cdr3_nt: TGTGCCAGCAGTTACTGGGACTACCAAAGCTCTGGGGCCAACGTCCTGACTTTC
d_call: TRBD1; j_call: TRBJ1-1; clone_size: once; v_call: TRBV4-2; cdr3_aa: CASSQGGQGKAFF; cdr3_nt: TGTGCCAGCAGCCAAGGGGGACAGGGCAAAGCTTTCTTT
d_call: NA; j_call: TRBJ2-7; clone_size: NA; v_call: TRBV3-1; cdr3_aa: CASSQSYRPEQYF; cdr3_nt: TGTGCCAGCAGCCAAAGTTATCGACCCGAGCAGTACTTC
d_call: NA; j_call: TRBJ1-2; clone_size: many; v_call: TRBV27; cdr3_aa: CASSLLQGGGYTF; cdr3_nt: TGTGCCAGCAGTTTATTACAGGGCGGTGGCTACACCTTC
d_call: TRBD1; j_call: TRBJ2-7; clone_size: NA; v_call: TRBV10-3; cdr3_aa: CAISVTGAPYEQYF; cdr3_nt: TGTGCCATCAGTGTTACAGGGGCCCCCTACGAGCAGTACTTC